One and the same sample provided the 26 T cell receptor beta chains below, sequenced in a study of control samples from healthy donors and cancer patients. Profiled with immunoSEQ multiplex PCR; TCRdb holds only in-frame clones, not every one. The sample records around 53,000 clones, 65% to 90% being singletons. Sequencing input: PBMCs. These receptor sequences come from a woman aged 50 to 60 with lung cancer.

The J gene is TRBJ2-7, the V gene TRBV7-9; D not certain. This CDR3 contains 14 residues. Trimming took off 1 base at V and 0 bases at J, with 7 bases between the two ends. Germline lookup yields CDR1 SEHNR and CDR2 FQNEAQ (reference sequence). CDR3 region: CASSLDPSSYEQYF. The CDR3 DNA follows: TGTGCCAGCAGCTTAGACCCTAGCTCCTACGAGCAGTACTTC.

This sequence joins TRBV6-6 and TRBJ1-2; tentative D call: TRBD1 (6 bases). The germline V gene encodes CDR1 MNHNY and CDR2 SVGAGI (reference sequence). The CDR3 is made up of 13 amino acids. V was cut by 8 bases and J by 2 bases, with 12 bases left in between. The DNA for the CDR3 is TGTGCCAGCTCCACAGGACAGAACTATGGCTACACCTTC. Translating it yields CASSTGQNYGYTF.

The chain is built from TRBV11-3 and TRBJ2-7; 7 bases are shared with TRBD1. The CDR3 totals 16 residues. Germline trimming cut 2 bases from V and 3 bases from J; bases unmatched to any gene: 10. Germline assignment: CDR1 SGHNT and CDR2 YENEEA. DNA for the CDR3: TGTGCCAGCAGCTTATCCCAAGGGGGCAACGGCTACGAGCAGTACTTC. Protein sequence: CASSLSQGGNGYEQYF.

J is TRBJ1-5 and V is TRBV6-1; D may be TRBD1 (6 bases). Per the germline V gene, CDR1 is MNHNS and CDR2 is SASEGT. V was pared by 4 bases and J by 1 base, with 14 bases between. The CDR3 is 16 residues long. The CDR3 DNA is TGTGCCAGCAGTGTGGCCTTCGGGGGCAGCAATCAGCCCCAGCATTTT. Translation gives CASSVAFGGSNQPQHF.

The chain joins TRBV6-5 to TRBJ1-2; D is uncertain. The V and J ends lost 4 bases and 4 bases respectively, with 16 bases between them. The germline CDR1 and CDR2 sequences are MNHEY and SVGAGI. The CDR3 is 15 amino acids. The CDR3 sequence is CASSSLTGLSYGYTF. CDR3 nucleotide sequence: TGTGCCAGCAGTTCTCTCACCGGGCTATCCTATGGCTACACCTTC.

This clone was recorded only once. V usage is TRBV2 and J usage is TRBJ1-1, with TRBD1 matching over 7 bases. This CDR3 region has 15 residues. CDR1 SNHLY and CDR2 FYNNEI come from the germline V gene. V shed 5 bases, J shed 4 bases, and the junction held 10 bases outside the gene matches. CDR3 protein: CASSTRQGVGTEAFF. The CDR3 nucleotides are TGTGCCAGCAGTACTCGACAGGGAGTGGGCACTGAAGCTTTCTTT.

The chain combines TRBV24-1 with TRBJ2-3; D remains unclear. Germline CDR1 and CDR2: KGHDR and SFDVKD. V was trimmed by 0 bases and J by 0 bases, leaving 6 bases between them. The CDR3 sequence is 15 residues long. CDR3 coding DNA: TGTGCCACCAGTGATTTGGGCGATAGCACAGATACGCAGTATTTT. Translation gives CATSDLGDSTDTQYF.

The rearrangement uses TRBV7-3 and TRBJ2-7; no clear D gene. Germline CDR1 and CDR2: SGHTA and FQGTGA. The V gene lost 5 bases and the J gene lost 3 bases, with 17 bases spanning the gap. The CDR3 runs to 15 residues. Here the CDR3 DNA reads TGTGCCAGCAGCGTAGCCCGAAGAAAGAACTACGAGCAGTACTTC. As protein: CASSVARRKNYEQYF.

The chain links TRBV5-8 to TRBJ1-2, with D hard to call. Trimming pared 4 bases from V and 4 bases from J, leaving 11 bases between. CDR1 is SGHTS, CDR2 YDEGEE, per germline. The CDR3 is made up of 13 amino acids. In DNA form, the CDR3 reads TGTGCCAGCAGCATCCAACTCGGCTATGGCTACACCTTC. Encoded protein: CASSIQLGYGYTF.

In nucleotides, the CDR3 is TGTGCCATCAGGGGACCTTACAGGGACGGGGAGCTGTTTTTT. Its translation is CAIRGPYRDGELFF. J is TRBJ2-2 and V is TRBV10-3; possibly TRBD1 for D (6 bases). The CDR3 covers 14 residues. The germline gives CDR1 ENHRY, CDR2 SYGVKD. Deletions cut 6 bases from V and 7 bases from J, with 15 bases between.

This clone was picked up one time. The genes are TRBV20-1 and TRBJ2-7, with D possibly TRBD1 on 5 matching bases. Looked up from germline, CDR1 is DFQATT and CDR2 is SNEGSKA (reference sequence). Trimming shortened V by 3 bases and J by 0 bases, and 18 bases separated the two germline ends. This CDR3 contains 16 residues. The CDR3 coding sequence is TGCAGTGCTAGTCTTTTCCCGCCAGGGAACTCCTACGAGCAGTACTTC. Residues: CSASLFPPGNSYEQYF.

V and J are TRBV24-1 and TRBJ2-3; weak D call: TRBD1 (6 bases). CDR1 is KGHDR, CDR2 SFDVKD, per germline. The V gene lost 5 bases and the J gene lost 4 bases, with 12 bases spanning the gap. The CDR3 covers 14 residues. The CDR3 nucleotides read TGTGCCACCAGTGGTCCACAGGGCGCAGATACGCAGTATTTT. Translated, it gives CATSGPQGADTQYF.

This chain connects TRBV18 to TRBJ1-4; 9 positions agree with TRBD1. The germline V gene has CDR1 KGHSH and CDR2 LQKENI. The CDR3 is 15 amino acids. The V and J ends lost 3 bases and 7 bases, in that order; junction bases with no gene match: 6. The CDR3 reads CASSPPGQGSEKLFF. In DNA form, the CDR3 reads TGTGCCAGCTCACCGCCGGGACAGGGAAGTGAAAAACTGTTTTTT.

This rearrangement joins TRBV5-1 to TRBJ2-3; maybe TRBD2 (6 bases). Deletions cut 4 bases from V and 2 bases from J, with 11 bases between. CDR1 and CDR2 from the germline V gene are SGHRS and YFSETQ. This CDR3 has 14 residues. The CDR3 region is CASSGDSDTDTQYF. CDR3 in DNA: TGCGCCAGCAGCGGGGACTCCGACACAGATACGCAGTATTTT. The full variable domain, in which reference TRBV5-1 and TRBJ2-3 provide the parts outside the CDR3, is KAGVTQTPRYLIKTRGQQVTLSCSPISGHRSVSWYQQTPGQGLQFLFEYFSETQRNKGNFPGRFSGRQFSNSRSEMNVSTLELGDSALYLCASSGDSDTDTQYFGPGTRLTVL.

The V and J genes are TRBV19 and TRBJ2-3; D gene ambiguous. V gave up 4 bases and J gave up 3 bases, with 14 bases separating them. Germline V lookup: CDR1 LNHDA, CDR2 SQIVND (reference sequence). This CDR3 region has 15 residues. The DNA of the CDR3 is TGTGCCAGTAGTAGCCCCAGCCCGAGGACAGATACGCAGTATTTT. Translation: CASSSPSPRTDTQYF.

The J gene is TRBJ1-6, the V gene TRBV28; D remains unclear. V lost 5 bases to trimming and J lost 6 bases, with 14 bases between them. The CDR3 totals 15 residues. CDR1 is MDHEN, CDR2 SYDVKM, per germline. CDR3 in amino acids: CASSRSWTLNSPLHF. In nucleotides, the CDR3 is TGTGCCAGCAGTCGTAGTTGGACCCTTAATTCACCCCTCCACTTT.

The V call is TRBV12-3 or TRBV12-4, the J call TRBJ2-5; D gene uncertain. Trimming left V 3 bases short and J 5 bases short, with 4 bases between. This CDR3 region has 11 residues. The CDR3: CASSFQETQYF. Here the CDR3 DNA reads TGTGCCAGCAGTTTTCAGGAGACCCAGTACTTC.

This clone appeared a single time. The chain has TRBV7-9 and TRBJ2-1; D not resolved. V gave up 1 base and J gave up 0 bases, with 7 bases separating them. This CDR3 is built from 15 residues. Germline CDR1 and CDR2: SEHNR and FQNEAQ (reference sequence). CDR3 in amino acids: CASSLVLSSYNEQFF. CDR3 in DNA: TGTGCCAGCAGCTTAGTTCTTAGCTCCTACAATGAGCAGTTCTTC.

The rearrangement joins TRBV5-1 to TRBJ1-1; D ambiguous. The V gene's germline CDR1 is SGHRS and CDR2 YFSETQ. This CDR3 region has 13 residues. Trimming pared 0 bases from V and 1 base from J, leaving 4 bases between. DNA for the CDR3: TGCGCCAGCAGCTTGGACACGAACACTGAAGCTTTCTTT. This gives the protein CASSLDTNTEAFF.

The count of this clone is one. The chain uses TRBV4-3 and TRBJ1-2, with D possibly matching TRBD1 (5 bases). CDR1 and CDR2 (germline): LGHNA, YSLEER. This CDR3 comprises 17 residues. Trimming removed 0 bases at V and 2 bases at J, with 16 bases between. CDR3 nucleotide sequence: TGCGCCAGCAGCCAAGATCCTGACGGGGCTTCAAACTATGGCTACACCTTC. Its protein is CASSQDPDGASNYGYTF.

CDR3 in DNA: TGTGCCAGCAGAAAGGGGGACAGGGGAAACTCCGAGCAGTACTTC. Residues: CASRKGDRGNSEQYF. The chain is built from TRBV28 and TRBJ2-7; the match to TRBD1 covers 10 bases. The CDR3 contains 15 residues. Germline V gives CDR1 MDHEN, CDR2 SYDVKM. J was trimmed by 6 bases and V by 6 bases; bases with no gene match: 11.

The genes are TRBV9 and TRBJ1-1, with D maybe TRBD1 (5 bases). The germline V and J ends were trimmed by 2 bases and 4 bases, with 15 bases remaining between them. The CDR3 spans 15 residues. CDR1 and CDR2 (germline): SGDLS, YYNGEE. CDR3 bases: TGTGCCAGCAGCGTCGGGGACTACGGGGGCACTGAAGCTTTCTTT. Protein: CASSVGDYGGTEAFF. Full variable domain (remainder filled in from reference TRBV9 and TRBJ1-1): DSGVTQTPKHLITATGQRVTLRCSPRSGDLSVYWYQQSLDQGLQFLIQYYNGEERAKGNILERFSAQQFPDLHSELNLSSLELGDSALYFCASSVGDYGGTEAFFGQGTRLTVV.

V and J are TRBV19 and TRBJ2-7; D unresolved. V was clipped by 4 bases and J by 3 bases, with 13 bases between them. The CDR3 is made up of 14 amino acids. CDR1 and CDR2 (germline): LNHDA, SQIVND (reference sequence). CDR3 protein: CASSTPESLYEQYF. CDR3 sequence (DNA): TGTGCCAGTAGTACCCCGGAGAGTCTCTACGAGCAGTACTTC.

This chain joins TRBV6-5 and TRBJ2-2; 12 bases map to TRBD2. The junction had 3 bases not matched to a gene; V was cut back by 6 bases and J by 4 bases. Germline loops: CDR1 MNHEY, CDR2 SVGAGI. This CDR3 is built from 15 residues. CDR3 nucleotide sequence: TGTGCCAGCAGACTAGCGGGGGGTAGCACCGGGGAGCTGTTTTTT. Its translation: CASRLAGGSTGELFF.

The chain has TRBV5-5 and TRBJ1-1, with D perhaps matching TRBD1 (6 bases). Trimming removed 2 bases at V and 4 bases at J, with 9 bases between. Germline V gene sequence: CDR1 SGHKS, CDR2 YYEKEE (reference sequence). This CDR3 is built from 13 residues. The CDR3, as DNA: TGTGCCAGCAGCTTTACAGGGACCACTGAAGCTTTCTTT. Amino acid sequence: CASSFTGTTEAFF. The full variable domain, in which reference TRBV5-5 and TRBJ1-1 provide the parts outside the CDR3, is DAGVTQSPTHLIKTRGQQVTLRCSPISGHKSVSWYQQVLGQGPQFIFQYYEKEERGRGNFPDRFSARQFPNYSSELNVNALLLGDSALYLCASSFTGTTEAFFGQGTRLTVV.

The chain links TRBV4-3 to TRBJ1-1, with TRBD1 matching over 7 bases. This CDR3 spans 18 amino acids. J was trimmed by 0 bases and V by 0 bases; bases with no gene match: 10. Germline CDR1 LGHNA, CDR2 YSLEER. The CDR3 spells CASSQDYPGGGMNTEAFF. CDR3 sequence (DNA): TGCGCCAGCAGCCAAGATTATCCAGGGGGGGGAATGAACACTGAAGCTTTCTTT.